This T cell receptor beta chain originates from a study of blood T cell repertoires in COVID-19. Overall study: Acute and convalescent COVID-19 samples came from the United States, Italy and Spain.

V was cut by 5 bases and J by 10 bases, with 12 bases left in between. CDR3 length equals 11 residues. Germline CDR1 reads DFQATT; CDR2 reads SNEGSKA (reference sequence). Study processing details: Reference gene primer amplification gave estimated nucleated cell counts. Assay: immunoSEQ multiplex PCR; the TCRdb copy retains only in-frame clones and omits some. The V and J calls and the clone size are those of that table, but D and trimming were determined from the DNA. The sample shows 65,000 to 70,000 clones, 80% to 85% of them seen only once. V gene TRBV20-1 combines with J gene TRBJ2-1; maybe TRBD2 (5 bases). This TCR was recovered from a woman aged 60 to 75 with acute or convalescent COVID-19. The sequenced material came from peripheral blood. The CDR3 protein is CSALGVREQFF. The CDR3 region has the DNA TGCAGTGCTCTCGGGGTTCGAGAGCAGTTCTTC.